In its sample, the clone carrying this T cell receptor (beta chain) was seen many times. Its antigen is unidentified. Trimming removed 0 bases from V and 4 bases from J, with 17 bases in between. In germline, CDR1 is DFQATT, CDR2 SNEGSKA (reference sequence). The CDR3 extends over 16 amino acids. The entry originates in a study of CD8 T cells in ankylosing spondylitis. Study-level points and caveats: Prior work had noted some motif variants in reactive arthritis blood and synovial fluid. The study looked at matched synovial fluid samples from ankylosing spondylitis patients. Disease-linked clones were reported to be significantly enriched there. The study identified a TCR beta motif of 7 or 8 highly homologous variants that appeared characteristic of ankylosing spondylitis blood.

Molecular-barcoded quantitative 5'-RACE produced these TCR beta libraries. TCRdb fed the 5' RACE reads into MiXCR, producing one record per CDR3 protein. The sample has around 130,000 distinct CDR3 sequences, around 7% seen once. The rearrangement joins TRBV20-1 to TRBJ2-3; maybe TRBD1 (7 bases). The specimen was blood, either unsorted or a sorted T cell fraction (not recorded which). The origin of this receptor is a male donor with ankylosing spondylitis or in good health (not recorded which). CDR3 coding DNA: TGCAGTGCTAGAGATCTCGTGGAGGGGGCGGCAGATACGCAGTATTTT. Translation: CSARDLVEGAADTQYF.